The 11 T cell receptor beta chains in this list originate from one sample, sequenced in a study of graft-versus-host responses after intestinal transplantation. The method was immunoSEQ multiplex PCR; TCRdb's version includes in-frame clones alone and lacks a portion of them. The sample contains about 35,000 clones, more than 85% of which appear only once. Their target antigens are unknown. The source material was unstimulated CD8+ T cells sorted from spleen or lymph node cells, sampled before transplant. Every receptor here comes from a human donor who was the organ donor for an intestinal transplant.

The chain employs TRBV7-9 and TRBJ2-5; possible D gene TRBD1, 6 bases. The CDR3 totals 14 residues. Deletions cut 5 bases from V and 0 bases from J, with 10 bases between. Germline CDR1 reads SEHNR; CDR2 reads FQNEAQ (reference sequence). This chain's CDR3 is CASSVTGYQETQYF. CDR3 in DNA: TGTGCCAGCAGCGTCACAGGGTACCAAGAGACCCAGTACTTC.

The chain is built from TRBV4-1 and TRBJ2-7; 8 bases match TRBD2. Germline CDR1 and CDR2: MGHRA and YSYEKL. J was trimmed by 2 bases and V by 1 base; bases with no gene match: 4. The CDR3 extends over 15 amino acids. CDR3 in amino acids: CASSQGSGSPYEQYF. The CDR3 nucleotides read TGCGCCAGCAGCCAAGGGAGCGGGAGTCCCTACGAGCAGTACTTC.

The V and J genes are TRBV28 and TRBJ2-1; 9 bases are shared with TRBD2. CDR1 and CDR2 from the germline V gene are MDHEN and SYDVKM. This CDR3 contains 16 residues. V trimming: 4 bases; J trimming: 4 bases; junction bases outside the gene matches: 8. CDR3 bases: TGTGCCAGCAGTTCCCGATCTAGCGGGGTATACAATGAGCAGTTCTTC. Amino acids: CASSSRSSGVYNEQFF. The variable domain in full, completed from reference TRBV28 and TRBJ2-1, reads DVKVTQSSRYLVKRTGEKVFLECVQDMDHENMFWYRQDPGLGLRLIYFSYDVKMKEKGDIPEGYSVSREKKERFSLILESASTNQTSMYLCASSSRSSGVYNEQFFGPGTRLTVL.

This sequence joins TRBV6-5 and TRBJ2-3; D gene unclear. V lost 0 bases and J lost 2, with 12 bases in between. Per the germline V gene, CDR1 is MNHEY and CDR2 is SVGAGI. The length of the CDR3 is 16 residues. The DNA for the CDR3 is TGTGCCAGCAGTTACTCGACTGACAACCCCACAGATACGCAGTATTTT. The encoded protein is CASSYSTDNPTDTQYF.

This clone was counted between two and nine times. CDR3 sequence: CAIRGAGGGSYNEQFF. Here the CDR3 DNA reads TGTGCCATCAGAGGAGCGGGGGGCGGGTCCTACAATGAGCAGTTCTTC. The chain combines TRBV10-3 with TRBJ2-1; TRBD2 aligns across 9 bases. Germline trimming cut 6 bases from V and 1 base from J; bases unmatched to any gene: 7. Germline V gives CDR1 ENHRY, CDR2 SYGVKD. The CDR3 has 16 amino acids.

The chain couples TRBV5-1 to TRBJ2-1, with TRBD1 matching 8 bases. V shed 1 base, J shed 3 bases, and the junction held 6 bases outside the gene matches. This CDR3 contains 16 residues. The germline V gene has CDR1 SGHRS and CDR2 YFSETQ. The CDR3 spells CASSLLAGGYYNEQFF. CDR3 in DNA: TGCGCCAGCAGCTTGTTGGCAGGGGGCTACTACAATGAGCAGTTCTTC.

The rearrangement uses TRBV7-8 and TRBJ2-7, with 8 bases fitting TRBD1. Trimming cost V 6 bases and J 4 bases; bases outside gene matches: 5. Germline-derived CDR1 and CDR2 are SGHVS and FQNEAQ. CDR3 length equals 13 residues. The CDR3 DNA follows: TGTGCCAGCAGTCCTGGACAGGGTTACGAGCAGTACTTC. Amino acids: CASSPGQGYEQYF.

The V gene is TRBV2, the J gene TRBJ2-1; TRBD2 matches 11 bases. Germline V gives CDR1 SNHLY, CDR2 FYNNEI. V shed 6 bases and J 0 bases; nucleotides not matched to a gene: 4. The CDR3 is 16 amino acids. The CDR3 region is CASRLAGGSSYNEQFF. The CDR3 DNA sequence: TGTGCCAGCAGGCTAGCGGGGGGAAGCTCCTACAATGAGCAGTTCTTC. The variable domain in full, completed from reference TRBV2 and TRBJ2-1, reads EPEVTQTPSHQVTQMGQEVILRCVPISNHLYFYWYRQILGQKVEFLVSFYNNEISEKSEIFDDQFSVERPDGSNFTLKIRSTKLEDSAMYFCASRLAGGSSYNEQFFGPGTRLTVL.

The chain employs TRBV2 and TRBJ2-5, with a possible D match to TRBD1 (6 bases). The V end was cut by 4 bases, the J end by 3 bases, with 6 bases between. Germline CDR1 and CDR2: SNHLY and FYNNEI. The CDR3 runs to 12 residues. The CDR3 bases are TGTGCCAGCAGTGGGACAGAAGAGACCCAGTACTTC. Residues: CASSGTEETQYF.

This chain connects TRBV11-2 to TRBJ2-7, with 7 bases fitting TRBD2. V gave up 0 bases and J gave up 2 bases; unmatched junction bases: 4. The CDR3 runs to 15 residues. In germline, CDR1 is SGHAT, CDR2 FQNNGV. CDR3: CASSLELAPAYEQYF. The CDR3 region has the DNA TGTGCCAGCAGCTTAGAACTAGCGCCCGCCTACGAGCAGTACTTC.

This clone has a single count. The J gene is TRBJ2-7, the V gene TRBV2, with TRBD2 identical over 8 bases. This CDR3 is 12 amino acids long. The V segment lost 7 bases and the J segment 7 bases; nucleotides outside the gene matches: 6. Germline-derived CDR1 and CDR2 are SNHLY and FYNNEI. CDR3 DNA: TGTGCCAGCACCGCCGGGAGGGAGGAGCAGTACTTC. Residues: CASTAGREEQYF.